The sequence of this TCR beta chain was determined in a study of T cell responses to AZD1222 COVID-19 vaccine. About this clone itself: The antigen is undetermined.

Study conclusions and caveats: In a largely white British group with more females than males, clonal diversity was possibly underestimated. Repertoire collection took place solely once the T cell response had peaked. Only a handful of AZD1222 recipients were seropositive at baseline.

Data came from immunoSEQ multiplex PCR; TCRdb stores just in-frame clones and leaves some out. The table records more than 80,000 clones, around 93% of them present only once. Researchers grouped second doses given at about 4 or about 12 weeks into one pool. Sequenced here: peripheral blood, sampled 28 days after the second AZD1222 dose. This receptor was identified in an adult who received the AZD1222 COVID-19 vaccine.

The DNA for the CDR3 is TGCGCCAGCAGCCCGACAGTCACAGATACGCAGTATTTT. Its protein product is CASSPTVTDTQYF. The rearrangement joins TRBV5-1 to TRBJ2-3; a weak D match, TRBD1 (5 bases). V dropped 4 bases and J dropped 2 bases, with 8 bases sitting between them. Per germline, CDR1 SGHRS and CDR2 YFSETQ. CDR3 size: 13 residues.